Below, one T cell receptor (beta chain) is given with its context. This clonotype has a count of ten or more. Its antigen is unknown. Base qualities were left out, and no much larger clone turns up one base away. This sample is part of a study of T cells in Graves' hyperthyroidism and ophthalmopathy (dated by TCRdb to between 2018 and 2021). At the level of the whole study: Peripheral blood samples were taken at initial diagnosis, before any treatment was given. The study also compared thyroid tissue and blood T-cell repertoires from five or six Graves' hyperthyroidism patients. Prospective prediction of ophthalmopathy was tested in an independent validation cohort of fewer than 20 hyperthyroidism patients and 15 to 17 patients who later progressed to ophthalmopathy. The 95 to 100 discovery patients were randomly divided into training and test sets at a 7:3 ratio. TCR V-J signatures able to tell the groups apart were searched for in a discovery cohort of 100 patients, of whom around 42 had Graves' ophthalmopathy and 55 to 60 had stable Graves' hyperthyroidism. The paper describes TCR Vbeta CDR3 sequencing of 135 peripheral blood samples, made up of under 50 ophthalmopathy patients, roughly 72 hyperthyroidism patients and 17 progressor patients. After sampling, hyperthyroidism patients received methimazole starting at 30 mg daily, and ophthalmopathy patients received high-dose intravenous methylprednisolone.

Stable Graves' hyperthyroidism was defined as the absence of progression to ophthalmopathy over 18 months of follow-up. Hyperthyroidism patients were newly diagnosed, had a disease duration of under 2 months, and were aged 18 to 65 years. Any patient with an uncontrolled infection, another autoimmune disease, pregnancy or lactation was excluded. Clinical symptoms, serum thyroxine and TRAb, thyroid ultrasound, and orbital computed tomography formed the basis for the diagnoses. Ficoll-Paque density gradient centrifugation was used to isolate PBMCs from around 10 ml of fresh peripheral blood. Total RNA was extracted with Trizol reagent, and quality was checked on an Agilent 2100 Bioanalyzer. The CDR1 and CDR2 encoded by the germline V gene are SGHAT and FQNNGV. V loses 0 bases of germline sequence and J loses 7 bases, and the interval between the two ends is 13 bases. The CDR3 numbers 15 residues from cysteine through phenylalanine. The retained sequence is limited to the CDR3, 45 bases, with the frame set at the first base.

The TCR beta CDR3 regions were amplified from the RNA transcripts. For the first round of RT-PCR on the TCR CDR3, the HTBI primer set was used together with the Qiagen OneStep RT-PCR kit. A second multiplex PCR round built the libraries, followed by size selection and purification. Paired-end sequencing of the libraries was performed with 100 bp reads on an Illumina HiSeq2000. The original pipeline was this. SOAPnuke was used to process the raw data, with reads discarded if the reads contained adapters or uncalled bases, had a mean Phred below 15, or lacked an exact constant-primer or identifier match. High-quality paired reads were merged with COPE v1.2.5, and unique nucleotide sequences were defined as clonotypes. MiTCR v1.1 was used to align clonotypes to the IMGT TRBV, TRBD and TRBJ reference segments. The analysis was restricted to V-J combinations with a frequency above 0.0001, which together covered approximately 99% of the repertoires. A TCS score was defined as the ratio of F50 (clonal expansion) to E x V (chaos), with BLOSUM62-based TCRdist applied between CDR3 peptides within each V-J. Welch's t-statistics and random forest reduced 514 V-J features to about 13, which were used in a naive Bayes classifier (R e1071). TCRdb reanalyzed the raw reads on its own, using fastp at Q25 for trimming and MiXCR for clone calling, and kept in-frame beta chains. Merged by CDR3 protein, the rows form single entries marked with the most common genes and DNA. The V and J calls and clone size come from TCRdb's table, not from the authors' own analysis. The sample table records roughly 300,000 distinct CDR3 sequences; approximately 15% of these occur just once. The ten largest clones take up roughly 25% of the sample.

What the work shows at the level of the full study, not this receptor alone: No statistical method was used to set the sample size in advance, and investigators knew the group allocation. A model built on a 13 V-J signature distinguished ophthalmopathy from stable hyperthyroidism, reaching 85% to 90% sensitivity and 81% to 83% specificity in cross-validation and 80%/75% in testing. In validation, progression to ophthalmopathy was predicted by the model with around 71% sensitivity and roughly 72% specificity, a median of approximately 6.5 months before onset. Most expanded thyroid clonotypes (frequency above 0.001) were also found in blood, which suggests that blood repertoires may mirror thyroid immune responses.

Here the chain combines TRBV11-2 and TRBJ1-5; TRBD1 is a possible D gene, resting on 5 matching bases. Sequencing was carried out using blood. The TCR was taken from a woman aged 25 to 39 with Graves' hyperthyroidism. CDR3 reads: CASSLDLGVDQPQHF. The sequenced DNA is TGTGCCAGCAGCTTAGATTTGGGGGTGGACCAGCCCCAGCATTTT.